This T cell receptor (beta chain) stems from a study of glioma-infiltrating T cells after dendritic cell vaccination. The immunoSEQ assay amplified TCRB CDR3 from up to roughly 2 ug DNA. Some clones are missing from TCRdb's copy, which holds only in-frame ones; the method was immunoSEQ multiplex PCR. The sample has 40,000 or so clones, roughly 79% seen once. J was trimmed by 7 bases and V by 3 bases; bases with no gene match: 12. Germline loops: CDR1 MDHEN, CDR2 SYDVKM. The CDR3 contains 17 residues. In its sample, this clone was seen a few times. This TCR came from a human donor with glioblastoma. The sample consisted of blood, taken before dendritic cell vaccination. V usage is TRBV28 and J usage is TRBJ1-6, with 7 positions matching TRBD1. The DNA for the CDR3 is TGTGCCAGCAGTTTCATGGCCAGGGGGTTGGAAAATTCACCCCTCCACTTT. This gives the protein CASSFMARGLENSPLHF.